These T cell receptor beta chains were read from a single sample in a study of T cells in Graves' hyperthyroidism and ophthalmopathy. TCRdb used MiXCR to reprocess the multiplex PCR reads, holding one entry per CDR3 protein. The sample carries about 740,000 distinct CDR3 sequences, around 13% recorded once. The sample taken for sequencing was blood. The source of these receptors is a young woman with Graves' hyperthyroidism. The CDR3 runs from the conserved cysteine through the conserved F or W. The order of the fields is clone size, D gene, J gene, V gene, CDR3 DNA, CDR3 protein. The D gene is left open where the match is weak. Clone size is stated in some rows and not others, as once, few, many or a class when expanded.

>many|-|TRBJ2-5|TRBV27
TGTGCCAGCAGTCCACAACAGGGAGTTCAGGAGACCCAGTACTTC
CASSPQQGVQETQYF
>-|-|TRBJ2-2|TRBV7-3
TGTGCCAGCAGCCCCTTGATAGCGGCTACCACCGGGGAGCTGTTTTTT
CASSPLIAATTGELFF
>many|-|TRBJ2-5|TRBV7-2
TGTGCCAGCAGCGACGGCCGCAACCAAGAGACCCAGTACTTC
CASSDGRNQETQYF
>-|-|TRBJ2-7|TRBV11-2
TGTGCCAGCAGCTTTTCGGGAGGGGGCCCGGGCGAGCAGTACTTC
CASSFSGGGPGEQYF
>-|-|TRBJ2-1|TRBV12-3/TRBV12-4
TGTGCCAGCAGCATGGGGGGTAATGAGCAGTTCTTC
CASSMGGNEQFF
>-|TRBD1|TRBJ2-4|TRBV20-1
TGCAGTGCTAGAGCTCCGGGACAGATAAAAAACATTCAGTACTTC
CSARAPGQIKNIQYF
>many|-|TRBJ2-7|TRBV2
TGTGCCACCGTTCCGGGGGAAGGACCCTACGAGCAGTACTTC
CATVPGEGPYEQYF
>few|-|TRBJ2-1|TRBV19
TGTGCCAGTACCCAAGACAGGAGCTCCTACAATGAGCAGTTCTTC
CASTQDRSSYNEQFF
>many|TRBD1|TRBJ1-1|TRBV12-3/TRBV12-4
TGTGCCAGCAGTTATTACAGGGGGCCGAACACTGAAGCTTTCTTT
CASSYYRGPNTEAFF
>few|-|TRBJ2-1|TRBV3-1
TGTGCCAGCAGCCCCACGGGTTTCAGCTCCTACAATGAGCGGTTCTTC
CASSPTGFSSYNERFF
>many|TRBD2|TRBJ2-7|TRBV12-3/TRBV12-4
TGTGCCAGCAGTTTCAGGGCCAGGGGGTTCGTGACTAGCGGGAGAGATTCCTACGAGCAGTACTTC
CASSFRARGFVTSGRDSYEQYF
>few|TRBD2|TRBJ2-2|TRBV11-2
TGTGCCAGCAGCCCTGGGACTAGCGGGGGCACCGGGGAGCTGTTTTTT
CASSPGTSGGTGELFF
>few|-|TRBJ1-5|TRBV24-1
TGTGCCTCCGGAACAGGTTATAGCAATCAGCCCCAGCATTTT
CASGTGYSNQPQHF
>-|-|TRBJ2-5|TRBV20-1
TGCAGTGCTCAGGGGCCGACAGTTGCAGAAGAGACCCAGTACTTC
CSAQGPTVAEETQYF